The subject of this entry is one T cell receptor (beta chain). Its antigen is not identified. These data come from a study of CD8+CD57+ T cells in acquired aplastic anemia. The overall study: The DNA of sorted CD4+ and CD8+ cells averaged 3.2 ug. Healthy donors had, on average, around 10 million reads for their CD4+ cells.

The study profiled TCR beta VDJ and CDR3 using genomic DNA as template. Using its own MiXCR run on the reads, TCRdb lists one record per CDR3 protein. The top ten clones hold around 2.5% of a sample with 100,000 to 150,000 distinct CDR3 sequences, around 48% of them seen once. Study findings and constraints: With respect to CD8+ Simpson's diversity, patients and controls did not differ significantly. In common between the patients and the controls were twenty-nine CD8+ CDR3 sequences.

This sequence originates from a human donor in good health, serving as a control. Source material: sorted CD4+, CD8+, or CD8+CD57+ T cells (not recorded which) from PBMCs.

DNA of the CDR3: TGTGCCAGAGGGTTTTTCGCCTACAATGAGCAGTTCTTC. Residues: CARGFFAYNEQFF. The rearrangement links TRBV7-7 to TRBJ2-1; no reliable D call. This CDR3 region has 13 residues. In germline, CDR1 is SSHAT, CDR2 FNYEAQ (reference sequence). V was shortened by 9 bases and J by 2 bases, with 11 bases between the two germline ends.